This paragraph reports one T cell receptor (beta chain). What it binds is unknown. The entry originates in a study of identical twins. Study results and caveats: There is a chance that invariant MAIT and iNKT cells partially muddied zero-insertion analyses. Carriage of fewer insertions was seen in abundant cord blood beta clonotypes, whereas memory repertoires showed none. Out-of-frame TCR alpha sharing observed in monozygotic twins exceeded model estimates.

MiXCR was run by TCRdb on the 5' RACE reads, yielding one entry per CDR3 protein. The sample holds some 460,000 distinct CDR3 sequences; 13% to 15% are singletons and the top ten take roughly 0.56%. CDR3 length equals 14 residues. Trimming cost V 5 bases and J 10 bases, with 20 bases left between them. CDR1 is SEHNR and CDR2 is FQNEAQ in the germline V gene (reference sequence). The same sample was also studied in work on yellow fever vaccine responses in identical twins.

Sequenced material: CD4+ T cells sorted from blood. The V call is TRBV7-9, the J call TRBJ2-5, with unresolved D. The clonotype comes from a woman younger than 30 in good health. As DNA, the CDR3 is TGTGCCAGCAGCCCCTCCTCAGGAAGCCTAAGCCAGTACTTC. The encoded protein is CASSPSSGSLSQYF. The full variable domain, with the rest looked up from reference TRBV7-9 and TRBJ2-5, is DTGVSQNPRHKITKRGQNVTFRCDPISEHNRLYWYRQTLGQGPEFLTYFQNEAQLEKSRLLSDRFSAERPKGSFSTLEIQRTEQGDSAMYLCASSPSSGSLSQYFGPGTRLLVL.